The 11 T cell receptor beta chains below all came from one sample that was sequenced in a study of control samples from healthy donors and cancer patients. Clones were read by immunoSEQ multiplex PCR, and TCRdb kept only the in-frame ones, dropping some. This table holds approximately 70,000 clones, more than 85% found once. Sequenced input: blood. Source of these receptors: a woman aged 50 to 60 in good health.

The chain carries TRBV11-2 and TRBJ2-5; TRBD2 aligns across 9 bases. This CDR3 contains 16 residues. Germline CDR1 is SGHAT and CDR2 is FQNNGV. V lost 2 bases to trimming and J lost 5 bases; unmatched junction nucleotides: 9. This CDR3 is CASSLSLAGPQETQYF. CDR3 DNA sequence: TGTGCCAGCAGCTTATCACTAGCGGGCCCCCAGGAGACCCAGTACTTC.

The chain uses TRBV6-1 and TRBJ2-4; 10 nucleotides line up with TRBD2. Germline CDR1 MNHNS, CDR2 SASEGT. The CDR3 contains 16 residues. V gave up 0 bases and J gave up 7 bases; unmatched junction bases: 6. Here the CDR3 reads CASSEAPSGSRNIQYF. The DNA for the CDR3 is TGTGCCAGCAGTGAAGCACCTAGCGGGAGTAGGAACATTCAGTACTTC.

CDR3 sequence reads: CASSLKYEQYF. In nucleotides, the CDR3 is TGTGCCAGCAGTTTGAAATACGAGCAGTACTTC. V and J are TRBV12-3 or TRBV12-4 and TRBJ2-7; D ambiguous. The CDR3 has 11 amino acids. The V gene lost 3 bases and the J gene lost 4 bases, with 4 bases spanning the gap.

The chain uses TRBV27 and TRBJ2-1; 7 bases match TRBD2. The CDR3 sequence is 14 residues long. Germline values: CDR1 MNHEY, CDR2 SMNVEV (reference sequence). The junction had 3 bases not matched to a gene; V was cut back by 2 bases and J by 5 bases. CDR3 in DNA: TGTGCCAGCAGTTTACGGCTAGCGGACAATGAGCAGTTCTTC. Translation: CASSLRLADNEQFF.

This clone was found once. This chain uses TRBV2 with TRBJ2-7; 10 bases fit TRBD1. CDR3 size: 16 residues. V was clipped by 3 bases and J by 1 base; unmatched bases: 6. The germline CDR1 and CDR2 sequences are SNHLY and FYNNEI. CDR3 sequence (DNA): TGTGCCAGCAGTGAGTTGAGGGACAGGGGATCCTACGAGCAGTACTTC. Translating it yields CASSELRDRGSYEQYF. The full variable domain, completed using reference TRBV2 and TRBJ2-7, is EPEVTQTPSHQVTQMGQEVILRCVPISNHLYFYWYRQILGQKVEFLVSFYNNEISEKSEIFDDQFSVERPDGSNFTLKIRSTKLEDSAMYFCASSELRDRGSYEQYFGPGTRLTVT.

The rearrangement joins TRBV24-1 to TRBJ2-1; D gene ambiguous. Trimming removed 9 bases from V and 1 base from J, with 3 bases in between. The CDR3 spans 11 residues. The germline V gene has CDR1 KGHDR and CDR2 SFDVKD. The CDR3 here is CATGSYNEQFF. CDR3 DNA sequence: TGTGCCACCGGGTCCTACAATGAGCAGTTCTTC.

The V gene is TRBV3-1 (or the pseudogene TRBV3-2), the J gene TRBJ2-2; unclear D gene. CDR3 length: 15 amino acids. Deletions cut 5 bases from V and 0 bases from J, with 10 bases between. Germline CDR1 is LGHDT and CDR2 is YNNKEL (reference sequence). The CDR3 loop is CASSKSASNTGELFF. DNA for the CDR3: TGTGCCAGCAGCAAGAGTGCCTCGAACACCGGGGAGCTGTTTTTT.

The rearrangement joins TRBV5-6 to TRBJ2-5; D perhaps matches TRBD1 (5 bases). Germline values: CDR1 SGHDT, CDR2 YYEEEE. V lost 3 bases and J lost 7, with 13 bases in between. The CDR3 spans 13 residues. The CDR3 loop is CASSSDLDRTQYF. The CDR3 DNA reads as TGTGCCAGCAGCTCCGACCTAGACAGGACCCAGTACTTC.

The chain combines TRBV3-1 (or the pseudogene TRBV3-2) with TRBJ1-1; unclear D gene. The CDR3 runs to 14 residues. CDR1 and CDR2 (germline): LGHDT, YNNKEL (reference sequence). V dropped 4 bases and J dropped 4 bases, with 13 bases sitting between them. The CDR3 bases are TGTGCCAGCAGCCCTCCGGGGAAAAGCACTGAAGCTTTCTTT. This gives the protein CASSPPGKSTEAFF.

The chain is built from TRBV18 and TRBJ2-3; the match to TRBD2 covers 7 bases. Germline values: CDR1 KGHSH, CDR2 LQKENI. This CDR3 has 15 residues. J lost 10 bases, V lost 3 bases, and 13 bases had no gene match. This CDR3 is CASSPELVAGVPQYF. The CDR3 DNA is TGTGCCAGCTCACCCGAGCTAGTGGCGGGGGTGCCGCAGTATTTT.

This clone showed up just a few times. Distinct nucleotide sequences in the sample also encode this CDR3. The chain is built from TRBV18 and TRBJ1-1; a weak D match, TRBD1 (6 bases). CDR1 and CDR2 (germline): KGHSH, LQKENI. Trimming stripped 0 bases from V and 0 bases from J, with 8 bases between. The CDR3 consists of 15 residues. The CDR3 DNA reads as TGTGCCAGCTCACCACCGGGGGGCGTGAACACTGAAGCTTTCTTT. It codes for CASSPPGGVNTEAFF.